These T cell receptor beta chains were read from a single sample in a study of Graves' ophthalmopathy and Graves' hyperthyroidism. TCRdb analysed the multiplex PCR reads with MiXCR anew, one entry per CDR3 protein. The top ten hold more than 5.5% of the sample, which has hundreds of thousands of distinct CDR3 sequences, 20% to 25% seen once. The sequencing sample was made of peripheral blood. These receptors were taken from a woman in her late teens or twenties with stable Graves' hyperthyroidism. Some clones in this sample may be carry-over from other donors' samples. CDR3s include the opening cysteine and the closing phenylalanine or tryptophan. A D gene is named only where the DNA matches it firmly. Size is omitted from some rows. Given values are once, few, many or a class for expanded clones.

j_call v_call d_call clone_size cdr3_nt cdr3_aa
TRBJ1-1 TRBV6-1 NA many TGTGCCAACTCGATTGGGGGGGCTCGGACTGAAGCTTTCTTT CANSIGGARTEAFF
TRBJ2-3 TRBV6-1 TRBD2 NA TGTGCCAGCAGGAAACTAGCGGGGGACACAGATACGCAGTATTTT CASRKLAGDTDTQYF
TRBJ2-5 TRBV7-9 TRBD2 few TGTGCCAGCAGGCGCGGGGGGGAGGACGACTTC CASRRGGEDDF
TRBJ2-7 TRBV6-1 NA NA TGTGCCAGCAGTCCTCTTTCCCGTAGAGCCTTACCCTACGAGCAGTACTTC CASSPLSRRALPYEQYF
TRBJ2-5 TRBV20-1 TRBD2 NA TGCAGTGCTAGACAAATTTATCGCGGACTAGTCCAAGAGACCCAGTACTTC CSARQIYRGLVQETQYF
TRBJ1-1 TRBV6-4 NA many TGTGCCAGCAGTGACTATGGCGGGACTGAAGCTTTCTTT CASSDYGGTEAFF
TRBJ1-2 TRBV12-3/TRBV12-4 NA many TGTGCCAGCAGCGTAGGGGGCTATGGCTACACCTTC CASSVGGYGYTF
TRBJ2-7 TRBV7-9 NA many TGTGCCAGCAGCATAACGTACGAGCAGTACTTC CASSITYEQYF
TRBJ1-2 TRBV19 TRBD1 many TGTGCCAGTCGAGGACAGGTCAATGGCTACACCTTC CASRGQVNGYTF
TRBJ2-7 TRBV6-2/TRBV6-3 TRBD2 many TGTGCCAGCAGTCCACCTACTAGCGGGAGAGCCCACGAGCAGTACTTC CASSPPTSGRAHEQYF
TRBJ2-7 TRBV6-2/TRBV6-3 NA many TGTGCCAACAGTTATAAGGACGGGACCTACGAGCAGTACTTC CANSYKDGTYEQYF